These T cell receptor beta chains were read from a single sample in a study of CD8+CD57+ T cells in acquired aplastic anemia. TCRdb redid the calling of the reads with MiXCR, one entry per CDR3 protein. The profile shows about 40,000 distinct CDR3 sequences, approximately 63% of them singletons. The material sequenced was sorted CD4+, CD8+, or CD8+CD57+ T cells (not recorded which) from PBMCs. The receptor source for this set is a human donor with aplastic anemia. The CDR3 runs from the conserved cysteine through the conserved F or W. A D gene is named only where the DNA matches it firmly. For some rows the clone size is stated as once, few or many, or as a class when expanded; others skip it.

cdr3_aa: CATSRQDRVNSPLHF
cdr3_nt: TGTGCCACCAGCAGACAAGACAGGGTTAATTCACCCCTCCACTTT
j_call: TRBJ1-6
v_call: TRBV15
d_call: TRBD1
clone_size: .

cdr3_aa: CASSGLLRNHYYGYTF
cdr3_nt: TGTGCCAGCAGCGGACTGCTCCGGAACCACTACTATGGCTACACCTTC
j_call: TRBJ1-2
v_call: TRBV2
d_call: .
clone_size: .

cdr3_aa: CSARDNTYEQYF
cdr3_nt: TGCAGTGCTAGAGATAACACCTACGAGCAGTACTTC
j_call: TRBJ2-7
v_call: TRBV20-1
d_call: .
clone_size: once

cdr3_aa: CASSLVGFRLAGEQFF
cdr3_nt: TGTGCCAGCAGCTTAGTTGGGTTTCGACTAGCGGGTGAGCAGTTCTTC
j_call: TRBJ2-1
v_call: TRBV11-2
d_call: TRBD2
clone_size: .

cdr3_aa: CASNPPEGKNTEAFF
cdr3_nt: TGTGCCAGCAACCCCCCAGAGGGAAAGAACACTGAAGCTTTCTTT
j_call: TRBJ1-1
v_call: TRBV2
d_call: .
clone_size: .

cdr3_aa: CASSGGLAGDDEQFF
cdr3_nt: TGCGCCAGCAGTGGAGGACTAGCGGGGGACGATGAGCAGTTCTTC
j_call: TRBJ2-1
v_call: TRBV10-1
d_call: TRBD2
clone_size: many

cdr3_aa: CSARDAPSSSPLHF
cdr3_nt: TGCAGTGCTAGAGATGCCCCCTCGAGTTCACCCCTCCACTTT
j_call: TRBJ1-6
v_call: TRBV20-1
d_call: .
clone_size: .

cdr3_aa: CASSRPTEKTKGGPYEQYF
cdr3_nt: TGTGCCAGCAGCAGACCGACTGAAAAGACTAAGGGGGGGCCTTACGAGCAGTACTTC
j_call: TRBJ2-7
v_call: TRBV7-6
d_call: .
clone_size: .

cdr3_aa: CASSLSNSPLHF
cdr3_nt: TGTGCCAGCAGCTTAAGTAATTCACCCCTCCACTTT
j_call: TRBJ1-6
v_call: TRBV7-9
d_call: .
clone_size: many

cdr3_aa: CASSLGQSSYEQYF
cdr3_nt: TGTGCCAGCAGCTTGGGACAGAGCTCCTACGAGCAGTACTTC
j_call: TRBJ2-7
v_call: TRBV7-9
d_call: TRBD1
clone_size: .

cdr3_aa: CASSERLSSYNSPLHF
cdr3_nt: TGCGCCAGCAGTGAACGACTAAGTTCCTATAATTCACCCCTCCACTTT
j_call: TRBJ1-6
v_call: TRBV10-2
d_call: .
clone_size: .

cdr3_aa: CAWSPSITVNGYTF
cdr3_nt: TGTGCCTGGAGTCCTTCTATTACGGTCAATGGCTACACCTTC
j_call: TRBJ1-2
v_call: TRBV30
d_call: .
clone_size: few

cdr3_aa: CASSIERGTSEQYF
cdr3_nt: TGTGCCAGTAGTATAGAGAGAGGCACCTCCGAGCAGTACTTC
j_call: TRBJ2-7
v_call: TRBV19
d_call: .
clone_size: .

cdr3_aa: CASSQAGAPYGYTF
cdr3_nt: TGCGCCAGCAGCCAAGCAGGGGCCCCCTATGGCTACACCTTC
j_call: TRBJ1-2
v_call: TRBV4-3
d_call: .
clone_size: .

cdr3_aa: CAISESVAGVNEQFF
cdr3_nt: TGTGCCATCAGTGAGTCGGTGGCAGGGGTAAATGAGCAGTTCTTC
j_call: TRBJ2-1
v_call: TRBV10-3
d_call: .
clone_size: .

cdr3_aa: CASSTWDRGFSYNEQFF
cdr3_nt: TGTGCCAGCAGTACATGGGACAGGGGGTTTTCCTACAATGAGCAGTTCTTC
j_call: TRBJ2-1
v_call: TRBV6-1
d_call: TRBD1
clone_size: many

cdr3_aa: CASSWLGGYEQYF
cdr3_nt: TGTGCCAGCAGTTGGCTAGGGGGCTACGAGCAGTACTTC
j_call: TRBJ2-7
v_call: TRBV25-1
d_call: .
clone_size: .

cdr3_aa: CASSADRDNEQFF
cdr3_nt: TGTGCCAGTAGTGCAGACAGGGACAATGAGCAGTTCTTC
j_call: TRBJ2-1
v_call: TRBV19
d_call: TRBD1
clone_size: .

cdr3_aa: CASSLREAYEQYF
cdr3_nt: TGTGCCAGCAGCTTAAGAGAGGCCTACGAGCAGTACTTC
j_call: TRBJ2-7
v_call: TRBV7-8
d_call: .
clone_size: .

cdr3_aa: CASSQQGYEQYF
cdr3_nt: TGTGCCAGCAGCCAACAGGGGTACGAGCAGTACTTC
j_call: TRBJ2-7
v_call: TRBV7-9
d_call: TRBD1
clone_size: .

cdr3_aa: CASHHYNSPLHF
cdr3_nt: TGTGCCAGCCACCACTATAATTCACCCCTCCACTTT
j_call: TRBJ1-6
v_call: TRBV2
d_call: .
clone_size: .

cdr3_aa: CATSRIAGAQETQYF
cdr3_nt: TGTGCCACCAGCAGAATAGCGGGGGCCCAAGAGACCCAGTACTTC
j_call: TRBJ2-5
v_call: TRBV15
d_call: TRBD2
clone_size: .

cdr3_aa: CSASSHSNQPQHF
cdr3_nt: TGCAGTGCCAGCAGCCATAGCAATCAGCCCCAGCATTTT
j_call: TRBJ1-5
v_call: TRBV20-1
d_call: .
clone_size: .

cdr3_aa: CASSLGGYYNEQFF
cdr3_nt: TGTGCCAGCAGTTTAGGGGGGTACTACAATGAGCAGTTCTTC
j_call: TRBJ2-1
v_call: TRBV27
d_call: .
clone_size: .

cdr3_aa: CATSAGNTEAFF
cdr3_nt: TGTGCCACCAGCGCAGGGAACACTGAAGCTTTCTTT
j_call: TRBJ1-1
v_call: TRBV10-3
d_call: .
clone_size: .

cdr3_aa: CATSRDRTASSYGQYF
cdr3_nt: TGTGCCACCAGCAGAGATCGGACAGCTAGCTCCTACGGGCAGTACTTC
j_call: TRBJ2-7
v_call: TRBV15
d_call: .
clone_size: .

cdr3_aa: CASSYLGTRYGYTF
cdr3_nt: TGTGCCAGCAGCTATTTGGGTACTCGCTATGGCTACACCTTC
j_call: TRBJ1-2
v_call: TRBV6-5
d_call: .
clone_size: .

cdr3_aa: CSAREGTDETQYF
cdr3_nt: TGCAGCGCTAGGGAGGGGACGGATGAGACCCAGTACTTC
j_call: TRBJ2-5
v_call: TRBV29-1
d_call: TRBD2
clone_size: .

cdr3_aa: CASSVGQGAYGYTF
cdr3_nt: TGTGCCAGCAGCGTCGGACAGGGGGCCTATGGCTACACCTTC
j_call: TRBJ1-2
v_call: TRBV10-2
d_call: TRBD1
clone_size: .

cdr3_aa: CATFGAKDGYTF
cdr3_nt: TGTGCCACCTTTGGGGCGAAGGATGGCTACACCTTC
j_call: TRBJ1-2
v_call: TRBV10-3
d_call: .
clone_size: few

cdr3_aa: CASLDRGRNEQFF
cdr3_nt: TGTGCCAGCTTAGACAGGGGGAGGAATGAGCAGTTCTTC
j_call: TRBJ2-1
v_call: TRBV2
d_call: TRBD1
clone_size: .

cdr3_aa: CASSLYFRDISYEQYF
cdr3_nt: TGTGCCAGCAGTTTATACTTCAGGGATATCTCCTACGAGCAGTACTTC
j_call: TRBJ2-7
v_call: TRBV27
d_call: .
clone_size: few

cdr3_aa: CASSYRDRGNGKLFF
cdr3_nt: TGTGCCAGCAGCTACCGGGACAGGGGGAATGGAAAACTGTTTTTT
j_call: TRBJ1-4
v_call: TRBV7-9
d_call: TRBD1
clone_size: .

cdr3_aa: CASSEEGSAYEQYF
cdr3_nt: TGTGCCAGCAGTGAGGAGGGTTCGGCCTACGAGCAGTACTTC
j_call: TRBJ2-7
v_call: TRBV6-4
d_call: .
clone_size: many

cdr3_aa: CASTQTGGPPNYGYTF
cdr3_nt: TGTGCCAGCACTCAGACAGGGGGACCTCCTAACTATGGCTACACCTTC
j_call: TRBJ1-2
v_call: TRBV19
d_call: TRBD1
clone_size: few

cdr3_aa: CASSFSWDRIAKNIQYF
cdr3_nt: TGTGCCAGCAGCTTCTCGTGGGATAGAATTGCCAAAAACATTCAGTACTTC
j_call: TRBJ2-4
v_call: TRBV11-2
d_call: .
clone_size: .

cdr3_aa: CAIRGTGGIGGYTF
cdr3_nt: TGTGCCATCAGGGGGACAGGGGGGATAGGCGGCTACACCTTC
j_call: TRBJ1-2
v_call: TRBV10-3
d_call: TRBD1
clone_size: .

cdr3_aa: CASSTIQGPNTEAFF
cdr3_nt: TGTGCCAGCAGTACCATACAGGGTCCAAACACTGAAGCTTTCTTT
j_call: TRBJ1-1
v_call: TRBV25-1
d_call: .
clone_size: .

cdr3_aa: CASSIGLGPYEQYF
cdr3_nt: TGTGCCAGCAGCATAGGACTAGGACCCTACGAGCAGTACTTC
j_call: TRBJ2-7
v_call: TRBV27
d_call: TRBD2
clone_size: many

cdr3_aa: CATSGGILGTEAFF
cdr3_nt: TGTGCCACCAGCGGGGGAATTTTGGGCACTGAAGCTTTCTTT
j_call: TRBJ1-1
v_call: TRBV15
d_call: .
clone_size: .

cdr3_aa: CATSVESGGPYGYTF
cdr3_nt: TGTGCCACCAGTGTGGAGTCAGGCGGACCGTATGGCTACACCTTC
j_call: TRBJ1-2
v_call: TRBV24-1
d_call: .
clone_size: few

cdr3_aa: CATRAEEYSGNTIYF
cdr3_nt: TGTGCCACCAGGGCGGAGGAGTATTCCGGAAACACCATATATTTT
j_call: TRBJ1-3
v_call: TRBV10-3
d_call: .
clone_size: many

cdr3_aa: CASRSSGVETQYF
cdr3_nt: TGTGCCAGCAGGTCTAGCGGGGTAGAGACCCAGTACTTC
j_call: TRBJ2-5
v_call: TRBV7-6
d_call: TRBD2
clone_size: many

cdr3_aa: CASSYQGGARQPQHF
cdr3_nt: TGTGCCAGCAGTTATCAAGGGGGGGCGAGACAGCCCCAGCATTTT
j_call: TRBJ1-5
v_call: TRBV5-6
d_call: .
clone_size: many

cdr3_aa: CATSDSLYNEQFF
cdr3_nt: TGTGCCACCAGTGATTCGCTTTATAATGAGCAGTTCTTC
j_call: TRBJ2-1
v_call: TRBV24-1
d_call: .
clone_size: once

cdr3_aa: CASSSPGLAGETPYEQYF
cdr3_nt: TGTGCCAGCAGCTCCCCGGGACTAGCGGGGGAGACTCCCTACGAGCAGTACTTC
j_call: TRBJ2-7
v_call: TRBV7-8
d_call: TRBD2
clone_size: few

cdr3_aa: CASSPIGGEDTQYF
cdr3_nt: TGTGCCAGCAGCCCGATCGGGGGAGAAGATACGCAGTATTTT
j_call: TRBJ2-3
v_call: TRBV7-3
d_call: .
clone_size: .

cdr3_aa: CASSQEEAEYNYGYTF
cdr3_nt: TGTGCCAGCAGCCAAGAGGAAGCGGAATACAACTATGGCTACACCTTC
j_call: TRBJ1-2
v_call: TRBV4-2
d_call: .
clone_size: .

cdr3_aa: CASSQTLGAGELFF
cdr3_nt: TGTGCCAGCAGCCAGACTTTGGGGGCCGGGGAGCTGTTTTTT
j_call: TRBJ2-2
v_call: TRBV3-1
d_call: .
clone_size: .

cdr3_aa: CATSTPPVGNTEAFF
cdr3_nt: TGTGCCACCAGCACCCCTCCAGTAGGTAACACTGAAGCTTTCTTT
j_call: TRBJ1-1
v_call: TRBV15
d_call: .
clone_size: few

cdr3_aa: CASSVLADTQYF
cdr3_nt: TGTGCCAGCAGTGTGTTGGCAGATACGCAGTATTTT
j_call: TRBJ2-3
v_call: TRBV25-1
d_call: .
clone_size: .

cdr3_aa: CASSPGFQETQYF
cdr3_nt: TGTGCCAGTAGTCCAGGGTTCCAAGAGACCCAGTACTTC
j_call: TRBJ2-5
v_call: TRBV19
d_call: .
clone_size: .

cdr3_aa: CASSMGQLENYGYTF
cdr3_nt: TGTGCCAGTAGTATGGGACAGCTAGAGAACTATGGCTACACCTTC
j_call: TRBJ1-2
v_call: TRBV19
d_call: TRBD1
clone_size: .

cdr3_aa: CSARGVRTRYEQYF
cdr3_nt: TGCAGTGCTAGGGGAGTCCGCACCCGCTACGAGCAGTACTTC
j_call: TRBJ2-7
v_call: TRBV20-1
d_call: .
clone_size: many

cdr3_aa: CASSYSVGDRDDFEQYF
cdr3_nt: TGTGCCAGCAGCTACTCGGTCGGGGACAGGGATGATTTCGAGCAGTACTTC
j_call: TRBJ2-7
v_call: TRBV7-8
d_call: TRBD1
clone_size: .

cdr3_aa: CASSSGANVLTF
cdr3_nt: TGTGCCAGCAGTTCTGGGGCCAACGTCCTGACTTTC
j_call: TRBJ2-6
v_call: TRBV5-6
d_call: .
clone_size: many

cdr3_aa: CSARDYKDYGYTF
cdr3_nt: TGCAGTGCTAGAGACTACAAAGACTATGGCTACACCTTC
j_call: TRBJ1-2
v_call: TRBV20-1
d_call: .
clone_size: .

cdr3_aa: CATSRVAGLETQYF
cdr3_nt: TGTGCCACCAGCAGAGTAGCGGGGCTAGAGACCCAGTACTTC
j_call: TRBJ2-5
v_call: TRBV15
d_call: TRBD2
clone_size: .

cdr3_aa: CAIRGTTNSPLHF
cdr3_nt: TGTGCCATCAGGGGGACGACTAATTCACCCCTCCACTTT
j_call: TRBJ1-6
v_call: TRBV10-3
d_call: .
clone_size: .